The 30 T cell receptor beta chains presented below share a single source sample, sequenced in a study of Ad26.COV2.S vaccination and SARS-CoV-2 variants. Data came from immunoSEQ multiplex PCR; TCRdb stores just in-frame clones and leaves some out. Among about 180,000 clones listed, roughly 85% were seen once. Sequenced material: peripheral blood, taken after recovery from COVID-19. The receptors shown here come from a human donor who had recovered from COVID-19.

V gene TRBV12-5 combines with J gene TRBJ1-4; D is possibly TRBD1 (6 bases). V lost 2 bases and J lost 3, with 13 bases in between. Germline CDR1 LGHNT, CDR2 FRNRAP. CDR3 length: 16 residues. The chain's CDR3 is CASGLKRGSANEKLFF. In nucleotides, the CDR3 is TGTGCTAGTGGTTTGAAGAGGGGGAGTGCTAATGAAAAACTGTTTTTT.

This chain links TRBV7-2 with TRBJ2-1, with D uncertain. Germline lookup yields CDR1 SGHTA and CDR2 FQGNSA. This CDR3 region has 11 residues. The ends were cut back, 1 base at V and 9 bases at J, with 4 bases in the middle. DNA of the CDR3: TGTGCCAGCAGCTTAGAGCTTGAGCAGTTCTTC. Its protein is CASSLELEQFF.

The V call is TRBV3-1 (or the pseudogene TRBV3-2), the J call TRBJ2-3, with TRBD1 as a possible D gene (5 bases). V lost 0 bases and J 5 bases, leaving 6 bases between the germline ends. Per the germline V gene, CDR1 is LGHDT and CDR2 is YNNKEL (reference sequence). CDR3 length equals 13 residues. The CDR3: CASSQERGDTQYF. The CDR3 DNA follows: TGTGCCAGCAGCCAAGAAAGGGGAGATACGCAGTATTTT.

V is TRBV5-1 and J is TRBJ1-2; no firm D call. Germline V CDR1 and CDR2: SGHRS, YFSETQ. V dropped 0 bases and J dropped 0 bases, with 9 bases sitting between them. The CDR3 extends over 15 amino acids. CDR3 sequence (DNA): TGCGCCAGCAGCTTGGGACCGGCAGCTAACTATGGCTACACCTTC. This codes for CASSLGPAANYGYTF. Complete variable domain (other parts from reference TRBV5-1 and TRBJ1-2): KAGVTQTPRYLIKTRGQQVTLSCSPISGHRSVSWYQQTPGQGLQFLFEYFSETQRNKGNFPGRFSGRQFSNSRSEMNVSTLELGDSALYLCASSLGPAANYGYTFGSGTRLTVV.

The CDR3 nucleotides are TGTGCCAGCAGTCGGTGGTATGGCTACACCTTC. This codes for CASSRWYGYTF. The J gene is TRBJ1-2, the V gene TRBV28, with no clear D. Trimming left V 5 bases short and J 5 bases short, with 6 bases between. From germline, CDR1 is MDHEN and CDR2 SYDVKM. The CDR3 extends over 11 amino acids.

This clone was seen once. The rearrangement joins TRBV7-9 to TRBJ2-2; D not certain. CDR3 length equals 12 residues. V dropped 5 bases and J dropped 7 bases, with 8 bases sitting between them. From germline, CDR1 is SEHNR and CDR2 FQNEAQ (reference sequence). The CDR3 DNA follows: TGTGCCAGCAGCCCCAGTATCGGGGAGCTGTTTTTT. Its protein product is CASSPSIGELFF.

This rearrangement joins TRBV2 to TRBJ2-5; 8 nucleotides line up with TRBD2. V lost 3 bases, J lost 5 bases, and 8 bases stayed unmatched. CDR3 length equals 15 residues. Germline CDR1 SNHLY, CDR2 FYNNEI. CDR3 DNA: TGTGCCAGCAGTGACCCAGCGGGAGAGGGGGAGACCCAGTACTTC. Its translation is CASSDPAGEGETQYF.

This clone was observed a handful of times. J is TRBJ1-5 and V is TRBV28; 7 bases are shared with TRBD1. The ends lost 1 base at V and 6 bases at J; junction bases unmatched: 6. This CDR3 comprises 15 residues. The germline gives CDR1 MDHEN, CDR2 SYDVKM. The DNA of the CDR3 is TGTGCCAGCAGTTTATTACAGGGGTGGGGTCAGCCCCAGCATTTT. Residues: CASSLLQGWGQPQHF.

V usage is TRBV4-2 and J usage is TRBJ2-3; possibly TRBD1 for D (5 bases). This CDR3 spans 13 amino acids. Per the germline V gene, CDR1 is LGHNA and CDR2 is YNFKEQ. The V and J ends lost 1 base and 13 bases respectively, with 15 bases between them. CDR3 loop: CASSQVPLGVEYF. The CDR3 DNA follows: TGTGCCAGCAGCCAAGTCCCGTTAGGGGTCGAGTATTTT.

V and J are TRBV9 and TRBJ1-4; perhaps TRBD1 as D (5 bases). V was trimmed by 4 bases and J by 7 bases, leaving 17 bases between them. Germline-derived CDR1 and CDR2 are SGDLS and YYNGEE. The CDR3 is 15 amino acids. The chain's CDR3 is CASSPRGTLPEKLFF. CDR3 coding DNA: TGTGCCAGCAGCCCCCGGGGGACTCTTCCTGAAAAACTGTTTTTT. Looking up the rest from reference TRBV9 and TRBJ1-4 gives the full variable domain: DSGVTQTPKHLITATGQRVTLRCSPRSGDLSVYWYQQSLDQGLQFLIQYYNGEERAKGNILERFSAQQFPDLHSELNLSSLELGDSALYFCASSPRGTLPEKLFFGSGTQLSVL.

This chain joins TRBV7-8 and TRBJ2-7, with D perhaps matching TRBD2 (6 bases). The CDR3 runs 17 residues. The V and J ends lost 3 bases and 2 bases respectively, with 20 bases between them. Germline CDR1 is SGHVS and CDR2 is FQNEAQ. DNA for the CDR3: TGTGCCAGCAGCTTCCCCCAGTCCGGGAGTTCAACCTACGAGCAGTACTTC. Protein product: CASSFPQSGSSTYEQYF.

This clone is a singleton in its sample. This chain links TRBV4-1 with TRBJ2-3; 8 bases fit TRBD2. CDR3 size: 18 residues. The V gene end was trimmed by 2 bases and the J gene end by 2 bases; junction bases not matched to a gene: 12. CDR1 and CDR2 (germline): MGHRA, YSYEKL. The CDR3 DNA reads as TGCGCCAGCAGCCAATCCCCCGGGACTAGTATAATCACAGATACGCAGTATTTT. It translates to CASSQSPGTSIITDTQYF.

This clone has just a few counts. The chain links TRBV30 to TRBJ2-2, with TRBD1 matching 9 bases. J gave up 4 bases and V 5 bases, and 11 bases lay outside the gene matches. Germline V gene sequence: CDR1 GTSNPN, CDR2 SVGIG (reference sequence). The CDR3 runs to 16 residues. The CDR3 DNA reads TGTGCCTGGGGGCGTGGAGACAGGGGGATCACCGGGGAGCTGTTTTTT. This codes for CAWGRGDRGITGELFF.

The chain couples TRBV12-3 or TRBV12-4 to TRBJ2-7; the match to TRBD1 covers 7 bases. The CDR3 length is 13 residues. V was pared by 5 bases and J by 8 bases, with 9 bases of the junction left unmatched. This CDR3 reads CASSPTGQTKQYF. Here the CDR3 DNA reads TGTGCCAGCAGTCCGACGGGACAGACGAAGCAGTACTTC.

The V and J genes are TRBV28 and TRBJ2-1; 7 positions match TRBD2. CDR1 is MDHEN and CDR2 is SYDVKM in the germline V gene. Trimming took 6 bases from V and 4 from J; bases not matched to a gene: 6. The CDR3 runs to 14 residues. Here the CDR3 DNA reads TGTGCCAGCAGGACCGGGACTACATACAATGAGCAGTTCTTC. Translated, it gives CASRTGTTYNEQFF.

The chain couples TRBV10-2 to TRBJ2-5; 10 nucleotides align to TRBD1. Trimming cost V 7 bases and J 5 bases; bases outside gene matches: 4. Germline lookup yields CDR1 WSHSY and CDR2 SAAADI. The CDR3 consists of 13 residues. CDR3 in amino acids: CASKGQGLETQYF. CDR3 nucleotide sequence: TGCGCCAGCAAGGGACAGGGGTTGGAGACCCAGTACTTC.

The V gene is TRBV9, the J gene TRBJ2-3, with D maybe TRBD2 (5 bases). This CDR3 comprises 14 residues. Germline V lookup: CDR1 SGDLS, CDR2 YYNGEE. Trimming pared 4 bases from V and 0 bases from J, leaving 9 bases between. As DNA, the CDR3 is TGTGCCAGCAGCCCAACGGGAAGCACAGATACGCAGTATTTT. Translation gives CASSPTGSTDTQYF.

The chain couples TRBV11-2 to TRBJ2-3, with D possibly TRBD1 on 5 matching bases. This CDR3 is 13 amino acids long. Trimming took off 5 bases at V and 7 bases at J, with 13 bases between the two ends. From germline, CDR1 is SGHAT and CDR2 FQNNGV. As DNA, the CDR3 is TGTGCCAGCAGCCAGGGATCAACTAATACGCAGTATTTT. It translates to CASSQGSTNTQYF.

The chain recombines TRBV6-5 with TRBJ1-2; D might be TRBD1 (5 bases). This CDR3 has 15 amino acids. Germline CDR1 MNHEY, CDR2 SVGAGI. Deletions cut 2 bases from V and 2 bases from J, with 12 bases between. The CDR3 DNA reads as TGTGCCAGCAGTTACCACCGGACACTCAACTATGGCTACACCTTC. It specifies CASSYHRTLNYGYTF.

The rearrangement links TRBV4-1 to TRBJ1-1; D might be TRBD1 (5 bases). The ends were cut back, 3 bases at V and 6 bases at J, with 17 bases in the middle. The CDR3 loop spans 15 amino acids. CDR1 is MGHRA, CDR2 YSYEKL, per germline. CDR3 DNA: TGCGCCAGCAGCCACGAATCCGGGGCCGCTTCTGAAGCTTTCTTT. This translates into CASSHESGAASEAFF.

The rearrangement uses TRBV2 and TRBJ2-1, with 9 bases that match TRBD2. The CDR3 runs to 16 residues. The junction had 5 bases not matched to a gene; V was cut back by 3 bases and J by 2 bases. CDR1 and CDR2 (germline): SNHLY, FYNNEI. CDR3 protein: CASSDPGTSTYNEQFF. CDR3 coding DNA: TGTGCCAGCAGTGACCCCGGGACTAGCACCTACAATGAGCAGTTCTTC.

The chain couples TRBV9 to TRBJ2-5; D uncertain. Germline V gene lookup returns CDR1 SGDLS and CDR2 YYNGEE. The CDR3 consists of 14 residues. The ends were cut back, 0 bases at V and 2 bases at J, with 8 bases in the middle. The CDR3 DNA sequence: TGTGCCAGCAGCGTAGGAACTAATCAAGAGACCCAGTACTTC. This gives the protein CASSVGTNQETQYF.

The gene calls are TRBV18 and TRBJ2-7; 11 nucleotides line up with TRBD2. The CDR3 runs to 16 residues. J gave up 3 bases and V 3 bases, and 7 bases lay outside the gene matches. Germline V CDR1 and CDR2: KGHSH, LQKENI. The CDR3 sequence: CASSPTGTSGLYEQYF. The CDR3 DNA sequence: TGTGCCAGCTCACCTACGGGGACTAGCGGACTCTACGAGCAGTACTTC.

This clone turned up a few times. The DNA of the CDR3 is TGCGCCAGCAGCTTGGTGGCAGCCAATAATTCACCCCTCCACTTT. Translated: CASSLVAANNSPLHF. The rearrangement links TRBV5-1 to TRBJ1-6; no clear D. There are 15 residues in the CDR3. CDR1 SGHRS and CDR2 YFSETQ come from the germline V gene. V dropped 0 bases and J dropped 5 bases, with 9 bases sitting between them.

The chain joins TRBV7-9 to TRBJ1-6; TRBD1 aligns across 8 bases. This CDR3 is 16 amino acids long. The V and J ends lost 5 bases and 7 bases, in that order; junction bases with no gene match: 10. CDR1 and CDR2 (germline): SEHNR, FQNEAQ (reference sequence). CDR3 amino acids: CASSPAGHRGNSPLHF. The DNA for the CDR3 is TGTGCCAGCAGCCCCGCGGGTCACAGGGGGAATTCACCCCTCCACTTT.

The V gene is TRBV7-2, the J gene TRBJ2-3, with D unclear. This CDR3 contains 12 residues. Germline V gene lookup returns CDR1 SGHTA and CDR2 FQGNSA. V lost 4 bases, J lost 7 bases, and 9 bases lay in between. This CDR3 is CASSSTWNTQYF. CDR3 bases: TGTGCCAGCAGCTCCACATGGAATACGCAGTATTTT.

This clone was seen more than once but under ten times. The chain carries TRBV6-5 and TRBJ1-6; TRBD1 matches at 8 bases. This CDR3 region has 15 residues. With 5 bases clipped from V and 10 bases from J, the junction kept 10 bases outside the gene matches. The V gene's germline CDR1 is MNHEY and CDR2 SVGAGI. CDR3 region: CASSRQGHLGSPLHF. The CDR3 DNA is TGTGCCAGCAGTCGACAGGGGCATTTGGGATCACCCCTCCACTTT.

The genes are TRBV13 and TRBJ2-1; D gene uncertain. The V end lost 2 bases, the J end lost 4 bases, and 12 bases lay between the germline ends. CDR1 and CDR2 (germline): PRHDT, FYEKMQ (reference sequence). The CDR3 length is 15 residues. CDR3 residues: CASSLRSSGYNEQFF. CDR3 DNA sequence: TGTGCCAGCAGCTTAAGGTCTTCCGGTTACAATGAGCAGTTCTTC.

In this sample, this clone turned up once. The chain joins TRBV19 to TRBJ2-3, with 10 bases identical to TRBD2. Germline assignment: CDR1 LNHDA and CDR2 SQIVND (reference sequence). The CDR3 runs 17 residues. V trimming: 4 bases; J trimming: 3 bases; junction bases outside the gene matches: 10. The CDR3 here is CASSKIAGGPRTDTQYF. CDR3 bases: TGTGCCAGTAGTAAAATAGCGGGAGGACCCCGGACAGATACGCAGTATTTT.

The CDR3 DNA reads TGCAGTGCTAGTCCCCAAAGCGAGGAGAACTATGGCTACACCTTC. Encoded protein: CSASPQSEENYGYTF. The gene calls are TRBV20-1 and TRBJ1-2; D gene unclear. V lost 3 bases and J 2 bases, leaving 16 bases between the germline ends. This CDR3 region has 15 residues. Germline V gene data show CDR1 as DFQATT and CDR2 as SNEGSKA (reference sequence).